Below, 31 T cell receptor beta chains from the same sample are listed, as sequenced in a study of cytomegalovirus exposure and HLA in healthy donors. In the PCR, 60 Vbeta and 13 Jbeta primers were used. Generated by immunoSEQ multiplex PCR, the TCRdb table keeps only in-frame clones and is missing some. The profile covers some 140,000 clones, with 85% appearing a single time and approximately 6.4% taken by the ten largest. The sequencing input was PBMCs. These receptors all stem from a woman younger than 45 in good health and CMV-seropositive.

The genes are TRBV4-1 and TRBJ2-3; TRBD1 agrees at 7 bases. V was clipped by 0 bases and J by 6 bases; unmatched bases: 6. This CDR3 has 15 residues. Germline-derived CDR1 and CDR2 are MGHRA and YSYEKL. Here the CDR3 reads CASSQERAGGDTQYF. The CDR3 nucleotides are TGCGCCAGCAGCCAAGAACGCGCAGGGGGTGATACGCAGTATTTT.

This chain links TRBV7-3 with TRBJ2-3; possible D gene TRBD2, 5 bases. The CDR3 spans 15 residues. V lost 0 bases, J lost 3 bases, and 10 bases lay in between. In germline, CDR1 is SGHTA, CDR2 FQGTGA. CDR3 bases: TGTGCCAGCAGCTTAACGAGGCTAGCAACAGATACGCAGTATTTT. Translating gives CASSLTRLATDTQYF.

The rearrangement joins TRBV2 to TRBJ1-1; D gene unclear. Trimming pared 6 bases from V and 0 bases from J, leaving 8 bases between. Looked up from germline, CDR1 is SNHLY and CDR2 is FYNNEI. This CDR3 comprises 13 residues. This CDR3 reads CASRVSVNTEAFF. In nucleotides, the CDR3 is TGTGCCAGCAGGGTTTCAGTGAACACTGAAGCTTTCTTT.

The rearrangement links TRBV5-1 to TRBJ2-7; tentative D call: TRBD1 (7 bases). The V gene lost 2 bases and the J gene lost 4 bases, with 13 bases spanning the gap. The CDR3 runs 14 residues. Germline V lookup: CDR1 SGHRS, CDR2 YFSETQ. CDR3 amino acids: CASSLGGTAYEQYF. The CDR3 DNA follows: TGCGCCAGCAGCTTAGGGGGGACAGCTTACGAGCAGTACTTC. The variable domain in full, with the rest retrieved from reference TRBV5-1 and TRBJ2-7, is KAGVTQTPRYLIKTRGQQVTLSCSPISGHRSVSWYQQTPGQGLQFLFEYFSETQRNKGNFPGRFSGRQFSNSRSEMNVSTLELGDSALYLCASSLGGTAYEQYFGPGTRLTVT.

V is TRBV19 and J is TRBJ1-5; TRBD1 aligns across 8 bases. This CDR3 region has 19 residues. V dropped 7 bases and J dropped 0; count of bases not matched to a gene: 17. From germline, CDR1 is LNHDA and CDR2 SQIVND (reference sequence). CDR3 residues: CASTHRGVLWEDSNQPQHF. The DNA of the CDR3 is TGTGCCAGTACCCACAGGGGGGTGTTATGGGAAGATAGCAATCAGCCCCAGCATTTT.

The chain has TRBV30 and TRBJ2-6, with D maybe TRBD1 (6 bases). CDR1 and CDR2 from the germline V gene are GTSNPN and SVGIG (reference sequence). The CDR3 length is 16 residues. The germline V and J ends were trimmed by 0 bases and 4 bases, with 13 bases remaining between them. The CDR3 DNA reads as TGTGCCTGGAGTGTTTCAGGGGCTCCAGGGGCCAACGTCCTGACTTTC. Its translation: CAWSVSGAPGANVLTF.

V is TRBV28 and J is TRBJ1-1; tentative D call: TRBD1 (6 bases). V gave up 5 bases and J gave up 6 bases, with 16 bases separating them. CDR1 and CDR2 (germline): MDHEN, SYDVKM. There are 14 residues in the CDR3. In nucleotides, the CDR3 is TGTGCCAGCAGTCCCCCCACAGGGATGCCTGAAGCTTTCTTT. It yields the protein CASSPPTGMPEAFF.

This clone has just a few counts. V is TRBV5-1 and J is TRBJ1-2; TRBD1 aligns across 8 bases. Trimming at V came to 4 bases and at J to 7 bases, leaving 6 bases not matched to a gene. Germline V lookup: CDR1 SGHRS, CDR2 YFSETQ. This CDR3 contains 13 residues. Here the CDR3 DNA reads TGCGCCAGCAGCCCTACAGGGGGGGTTGGCTACACCTTC. Its protein product is CASSPTGGVGYTF.

This rearrangement joins TRBV6-6 to TRBJ2-1; possible D gene TRBD1, 6 bases. CDR3 length: 14 amino acids. V was shortened by 4 bases and J by 5 bases, with 12 bases between the two germline ends. Germline V gene data show CDR1 as MNHNY and CDR2 as SVGAGI (reference sequence). In DNA form, the CDR3 reads TGTGCCAGCAGTTTAAGACAGGCCGACAATGAGCAGTTCTTC. Translation: CASSLRQADNEQFF.

The chain has TRBV28 and TRBJ2-1, with TRBD2 identical over 12 bases. V trimming: 5 bases; J trimming: 3 bases; junction bases outside the gene matches: 2. Germline lookup yields CDR1 MDHEN and CDR2 SYDVKM. There are 15 residues in the CDR3. In nucleotides, the CDR3 is TGTGCCAGCAGTGAGACTAGCGGGGGCTACAATGAGCAGTTCTTC. Translating gives CASSETSGGYNEQFF.

A remark on this clone: This sample includes further DNA sequences coding for the same CDR3. The V gene is TRBV6-5, the J gene TRBJ1-2; D may be TRBD1 (5 bases). Germline loops: CDR1 MNHEY, CDR2 SVGAGI. The CDR3 length is 13 residues. V shed 0 bases and J shed 8 bases, with 10 bases lying between them. In DNA, the CDR3 is TGTGCCAGCAGTTACTCCCAGGGAAGCGGCTACACCTTC. Its protein product is CASSYSQGSGYTF.

The chain joins TRBV6-1 to TRBJ1-6; D is perhaps TRBD1 (6 bases). Germline CDR1 reads MNHNS; CDR2 reads SASEGT. The CDR3 runs to 14 residues. V lost 5 bases, J lost 8 bases, and 13 bases lay in between. The CDR3 DNA reads TGTGCCAGCAGTTTAGACAGGCCCTATTCACCCCTCCACTTT. It specifies CASSLDRPYSPLHF.

The gene calls are TRBV28 and TRBJ1-2; no clear D. The germline CDR1 and CDR2 sequences are MDHEN and SYDVKM. The CDR3 has 14 residues. Trimming shortened V by 8 bases and J by 2 bases, and 15 bases separated the two germline ends. The CDR3, as DNA: TGTGCCAGCGAACTGCCGGGATCCAACTATGGCTACACCTTC. Its protein is CASELPGSNYGYTF.

The chain employs TRBV28 and TRBJ2-7; TRBD2 matches 7 bases. The germline CDR1 and CDR2 sequences are MDHEN and SYDVKM. The CDR3 extends over 14 amino acids. J was trimmed by 4 bases and V by 3 bases; bases with no gene match: 6. The CDR3 DNA reads as TGTGCCAGCAGTTTCATCACTAGCGTTTACGAGCAGTACTTC. It encodes CASSFITSVYEQYF.

The chain recombines TRBV5-1 with TRBJ2-7, with 11 bases matching TRBD2. This CDR3 region has 18 residues. V shed 1 base and J 1 base; nucleotides not matched to a gene: 10. Germline V gene lookup returns CDR1 SGHRS and CDR2 YFSETQ. The CDR3 nucleotides are TGCGCCAGCAGCTTGCGGAATAGCGGGGGGGTGAGGTCCTACGAGCAGTACTTC. This codes for CASSLRNSGGVRSYEQYF.

The genes are TRBV30 and TRBJ1-2, with unresolved D. Germline CDR1 reads GTSNPN; CDR2 reads SVGIG (reference sequence). Between the trimmed V and J ends, which lost 4 bases and 8 bases, there was a span of 20 bases. CDR3 size: 14 residues. CDR3 DNA sequence: TGTGCCTGGAAAGGAATGGACCCCTCGGGAGGCTACACCTTC. This gives the protein CAWKGMDPSGGYTF.

This chain uses TRBV28 with TRBJ1-1; possible D gene TRBD1, 6 bases. V was clipped by 8 bases and J by 1 base, with 17 bases between them. This CDR3 spans 15 amino acids. CDR1 and CDR2 (germline): MDHEN, SYDVKM. The CDR3 sequence is CASWVQGLRNTEAFF. The CDR3 region has the DNA TGTGCCAGCTGGGTACAGGGACTACGGAACACTGAAGCTTTCTTT.

J is TRBJ1-2 and V is TRBV5-6, with D unclear. CDR3 size: 15 residues. The germline V gene has CDR1 SGHDT and CDR2 YYEEEE. Deletions cut 4 bases from V and 3 bases from J, with 16 bases between. In DNA form, the CDR3 reads TGTGCCAGCAGCCCGAGGATGATTTTAGACTATGGCTACACCTTC. It yields the protein CASSPRMILDYGYTF.

This clone came up once. The chain uses TRBV9 and TRBJ1-3, with D perhaps TRBD1 (5 bases). The length of the CDR3 is 16 residues. The germline V and J ends were trimmed by 0 bases and 0 bases, with 10 bases remaining between them. CDR1 is SGDLS and CDR2 is YYNGEE in the germline V gene. CDR3 region: CASSVDGAFSGNTIYF. In DNA, the CDR3 is TGTGCCAGCAGCGTAGATGGGGCCTTCTCTGGAAACACCATATATTTT.

The chain links TRBV30 to TRBJ1-3; maybe TRBD1 (5 bases). The CDR3 loop spans 14 amino acids. The V gene lost 1 base and the J gene lost 0 bases, with 7 bases spanning the gap. In germline, CDR1 is GTSNPN, CDR2 SVGIG (reference sequence). The chain's CDR3 is CAWSEGFSGNTIYF. CDR3 DNA: TGTGCCTGGAGTGAGGGGTTCTCTGGAAACACCATATATTTT. The whole variable domain, remainder taken from reference TRBV30 and TRBJ1-3, is SQTIHQWPATLVQPVGSPLSLECTVEGTSNPNLYWYRQAAGRGLQLLFYSVGIGQISSEVPQNLSASRPQDRQFILSSKKLLLSDSGFYLCAWSEGFSGNTIYFGEGSWLTVV.

The chain joins TRBV6-6 to TRBJ1-1; D unclear. The V end lost 7 bases, the J end lost 0 bases, and 15 bases lay between the germline ends. The CDR3 is made up of 15 amino acids. Germline CDR1 reads MNHNY; CDR2 reads SVGAGI (reference sequence). The DNA for the CDR3 is TGTGCCAGCATTCCGGGAGGTTTCATGAACACTGAAGCTTTCTTT. Protein sequence: CASIPGGFMNTEAFF.

This clone was counted once. The chain links TRBV28 to TRBJ2-5; 8 nucleotides agree with TRBD2. Germline V lookup: CDR1 MDHEN, CDR2 SYDVKM. This CDR3 has 15 amino acids. Germline trimming cut 6 bases from V and 1 base from J; bases unmatched to any gene: 7. The CDR3: CASSLRGGLQETQYF. For the CDR3, the DNA is TGTGCCAGCAGCCTTCGGGGGGGTCTCCAAGAGACCCAGTACTTC.

This chain links TRBV10-1 with TRBJ2-7; 10 nucleotides match TRBD1. The V gene's germline CDR1 is WNHNN and CDR2 SYGVQD (reference sequence). J lost 3 bases, V lost 8 bases, and 4 bases had no gene match. The CDR3 consists of 13 residues. CDR3: CASGDRGLYEQYF. DNA for the CDR3: TGCGCCAGCGGGGACAGGGGACTCTACGAGCAGTACTTC.

V and J are TRBV28 and TRBJ1-2; maybe TRBD1 (6 bases). From germline, CDR1 is MDHEN and CDR2 SYDVKM. CDR3 length equals 17 residues. Trimming cost V 6 bases and J 4 bases, with 24 bases left between them. Written as DNA, the CDR3 is TGTGCCAGCAGCCTTGGGGGTAACAGGGATAGTCGCTATGGCTACACCTTC. Translated: CASSLGGNRDSRYGYTF.

The CDR3 sequence is CASSEYPTSDNNEQFF. CDR3 nucleotide sequence: TGTGCCAGCAGTGAATACCCGACTAGCGATAACAATGAGCAGTTCTTC. This sequence joins TRBV25-1 and TRBJ2-1, with TRBD2 matching over 8 bases. Trimming removed 0 bases from V and 5 bases from J; junction bases left unmatched: 6. This CDR3 has 16 residues. The germline CDR1 and CDR2 sequences are MGHDK and SYGVNS. The full variable domain, with the rest looked up from reference TRBV25-1 and TRBJ2-1, is EADIYQTPRYLVIGTGKKITLECSQTMGHDKMYWYQQDPGMELHLIHYSYGVNSTEKGDLSSESTVSRIRTEHFPLTLESARPSHTSQYLCASSEYPTSDNNEQFFGPGTRLTVL.

This sequence joins TRBV2 and TRBJ1-2; TRBD1 matches 7 bases. CDR1 is SNHLY and CDR2 is FYNNEI in the germline V gene. The CDR3 is made up of 14 amino acids. V lost 7 bases and J lost 3; bases outside the gene matches: 8. The CDR3 region is CASIENRGDYGYTF. The CDR3 DNA reads as TGTGCCAGCATTGAGAACAGGGGAGACTATGGCTACACCTTC.

The chain joins TRBV2 to TRBJ2-1; D is perhaps TRBD2 (6 bases). Deletions cut 3 bases from V and 3 bases from J, with 12 bases between. Germline V gives CDR1 SNHLY, CDR2 FYNNEI. This CDR3 region has 15 residues. CDR3 DNA sequence: TGTGCCAGCAGTGATGCCCTGGGAGGCTACAATGAGCAGTTCTTC. Protein sequence: CASSDALGGYNEQFF.

The genes are TRBV6-5 and TRBJ1-1, with D maybe TRBD1 (6 bases). The ends were cut back, 7 bases at V and 6 bases at J, with 15 bases in the middle. This CDR3 comprises 13 residues. CDR1 is MNHEY and CDR2 is SVGAGI in the germline V gene. The CDR3 DNA follows: TGTGCCAGCATGGAGGCAGGGGTATCTGAAGCTTTCTTT. It encodes CASMEAGVSEAFF.

V and J are TRBV2 and TRBJ1-2; D gene uncertain. Trimming cost V 5 bases and J 2 bases, with 3 bases left between them. Germline V gives CDR1 SNHLY, CDR2 FYNNEI. The length of the CDR3 is 11 residues. The CDR3 nucleotides are TGTGCCAGCAGTCTGAACTATGGCTACACCTTC. Its translation is CASSLNYGYTF.

The chain carries TRBV27 and TRBJ2-5, with 8 positions matching TRBD1. The CDR3 loop spans 15 amino acids. CDR1 MNHEY and CDR2 SMNVEV come from the germline V gene (reference sequence). Trimming at V came to 7 bases and at J to 2 bases, leaving 9 bases not matched to a gene. CDR3 protein: CASTQGTGLQETQYF. The CDR3 bases are TGTGCCAGCACACAGGGGACAGGTCTTCAAGAGACCCAGTACTTC.

The chain uses TRBV5-6 and TRBJ2-5, with 7 bases aligning to TRBD1. The V segment lost 4 bases and the J segment 0 bases; nucleotides outside the gene matches: 3. CDR1 is SGHDT, CDR2 YYEEEE, per germline. The CDR3 runs to 14 residues. CDR3 sequence: CASSPGQYQETQYF. CDR3 DNA sequence: TGTGCCAGCAGCCCGGGACAGTACCAAGAGACCCAGTACTTC.